The T cell receptor beta chain under discussion was sequenced for a study of blood T cell repertoires in COVID-19. Study at large: The study drew acute and convalescent COVID-19 samples from the United States, Italy and Spain. The analysed material was cDNA or gDNA that came from T cells, B-cell-depleted T cells, or PBMCs.

The CDR3 covers 14 residues. Germline CDR1 and CDR2: KGHSH and LQKENI. Trimming removed 6 bases at V and 7 bases at J, with 15 bases between. Original processing notes: Nucleated cell number was recorded as an estimate derived from reference gene primer amplification. The method was immunoSEQ multiplex PCR; TCRdb's version includes in-frame clones alone and lacks a portion of them. That table is the source of V, J and clone size, and D and trimming were worked out from the DNA. The data show some 200,000 clones, 80% seen once. Sample: peripheral blood. This chain links TRBV18 with TRBJ1-4; no clear D. The source is a woman in her 70s with acute or convalescent COVID-19. Here the CDR3 reads CASSRTRESEKLFF. The CDR3 nucleotides are TGTGCCAGCTCCCGGACCCGGGAGAGTGAAAAACTGTTTTTT.